A selection of T cell receptor beta chains follows, all from one sample in a study of CD8+CD57+ T cells in acquired aplastic anemia. MiXCR, applied by TCRdb to the reads, yields one record per CDR3 protein. Of hundreds of thousands of distinct CDR3 sequences listed, around 33% were seen once; the top ten hold less than 0.85%. Specimen: sorted CD4+, CD8+, or CD8+CD57+ T cells (not recorded which) from PBMCs. The receptors were sampled from a human donor with aplastic anemia. Both conserved end residues are part of each CDR3. D genes are given only for firm matches. Some rows mark clone size as missing; the rest say once, few, many or name a class of expanded clone.

J gene,D gene,clone size,V gene,CDR3 DNA,CDR3 protein
TRBJ1-6,-,-,TRBV28,TGTGCCAGCAACTTCATTGTCGGGTCACCCCTCCACTTT,CASNFIVGSPLHF
TRBJ1-1,-,-,TRBV2,TGTGCCATCAGGACAGTTATGAACACTGAAGCTTTCTTT,CAIRTVMNTEAFF
TRBJ1-6,-,-,TRBV3-1,TGTGCCAGCAGCCAGGGCGGGACGCGGAATTCACCCCTCCACTTT,CASSQGGTRNSPLHF
TRBJ2-1,-,-,TRBV24-1,TGTGCCACCATGACCTCCGGGGGTCATGAGCAGTTCTTC,CATMTSGGHEQFF
TRBJ2-7,TRBD2,-,TRBV6-5,TGTGCCAGCAGTTATACGAAGCGGGGGTCCTACGAGCAGTACTTC,CASSYTKRGSYEQYF
TRBJ1-5,TRBD1,-,TRBV11-2,TGTGCCAGCAGCTTACCTGGGACAGCCCAAAATCAGCCCCAGCATTTT,CASSLPGTAQNQPQHF
TRBJ2-3,TRBD2,few,TRBV20-1,TGCAGTGCTAGAGATGGCGGGGGGGCAGATACGCAGTATTTT,CSARDGGGADTQYF
TRBJ1-1,-,few,TRBV6-5,TGTGCCAGCAGTTACTTGGGGGCCGAGGACACTGAAGCTTTCTTT,CASSYLGAEDTEAFF
TRBJ1-5,-,many,TRBV2,TGTGCCAGCATCAACAGGATAAGTCAGCCCCAGCATTTT,CASINRISQPQHF
TRBJ2-7,TRBD2,-,TRBV6-1,TGTGCCAGCAGCCAAGGACTAGCGGGAAGGTACGAGCAGTACTTC,CASSQGLAGRYEQYF
TRBJ2-6,-,-,TRBV20-1,TGCAGTGCTAGAGCCCCTGGCATCTCTGGGGCCAACGTCCTGACTTTC,CSARAPGISGANVLTF